In its sample, the clone carrying this T cell receptor beta chain was seen a few times. The antigen remains unidentified. The sample comes from a study of T cell repertoires in cytomegalovirus infection. Study-level information: Through public TCR beta signatures, both CMV infection and matching HLA type were indicated. General observations from the study: Within the response measured ex vivo, HLA-C-restricted CMV-specific TCR beta clonotypes were dominant. People with CMV and the relevant HLA were identified by cumulative public TCR beta family frequency.

MiXCR, run by TCRdb on the reads, gives a single entry per CDR3 protein. The table has some 100,000 distinct CDR3 sequences, around a quarter seen once. The CDR3 runs 14 residues. Germline CDR1 is SGDLS and CDR2 is YYNGEE. Trimming cost V 4 bases and J 3 bases, with 13 bases left between them. The sequenced sample consisted of CD8+ T cells from PBMCs. V usage is TRBV9 and J usage is TRBJ1-1; a weak D match, TRBD1 (5 bases). This sequence originates from a human donor in good health (CMV status not recorded). Some clones in this sample may be carry-over from other donors' samples. The CDR3 DNA sequence: TGTGCCAGCAGCCCCAGGGACGGACACACTGAAGCTTTCTTT. As protein: CASSPRDGHTEAFF.